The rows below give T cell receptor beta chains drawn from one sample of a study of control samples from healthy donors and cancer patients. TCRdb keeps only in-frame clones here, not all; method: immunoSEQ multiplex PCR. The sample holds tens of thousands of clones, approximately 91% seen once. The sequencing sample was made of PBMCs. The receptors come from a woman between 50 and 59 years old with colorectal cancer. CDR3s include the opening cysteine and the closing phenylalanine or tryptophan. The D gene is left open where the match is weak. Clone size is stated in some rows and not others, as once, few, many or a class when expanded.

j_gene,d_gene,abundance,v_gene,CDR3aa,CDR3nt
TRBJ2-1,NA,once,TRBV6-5,CASTGVDEQFF,TGTGCCAGCACGGGCGTCGATGAGCAGTTCTTC
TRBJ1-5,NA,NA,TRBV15,CATSRDNQPQHF,TGTGCCACCAGCAGAGACAATCAGCCCCAGCATTTT
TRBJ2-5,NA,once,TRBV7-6,CASSFGGEKTQYF,TGTGCCAGCAGCTTTGGCGGGGAGAAGACCCAGTACTTC
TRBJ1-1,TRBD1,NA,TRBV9,CASSLGPGQGNTEAFF,TGTGCCAGCTCACTGGGGCCGGGACAGGGCAACACTGAAGCTTTCTTT
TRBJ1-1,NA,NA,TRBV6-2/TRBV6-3,CASRPTALNTEAFF,TGTGCCAGCAGACCTACAGCGTTGAACACTGAAGCTTTCTTT
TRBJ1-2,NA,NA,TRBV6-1,CASSEGPRAGYTF,TGTGCCAGCAGTGAAGGCCCCAGGGCGGGCTACACCTTC
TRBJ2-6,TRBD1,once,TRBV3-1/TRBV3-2,CASSHDTGVSGANVLTF,TGTGCCAGCAGCCACGATACAGGGGTCTCTGGGGCCAACGTCCTGACTTTC
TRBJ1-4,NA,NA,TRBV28,CATWEDMHEKLFF,TGTGCCACCTGGGAGGATATGCATGAAAAACTGTTTTTT
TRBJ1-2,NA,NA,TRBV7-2,CASSLVVGKDRYTF,TGTGCCAGCAGCTTAGTGGTAGGGAAAGACCGGTACACCTTC
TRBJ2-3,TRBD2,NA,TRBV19,CASSTKRGELRDTQYF,TGTGCCAGTAGTACCAAGCGGGGGGAGCTCAGGGATACGCAGTATTTT
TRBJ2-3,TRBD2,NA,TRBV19,CASSMERGGTDTQYF,TGTGCCAGTAGTATGGAGCGGGGGGGCACAGATACGCAGTATTTT
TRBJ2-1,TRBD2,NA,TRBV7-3,CASSPRAGLLGQYEQFF,TGTGCCAGCAGCCCCCGAGCGGGACTCCTAGGCCAATATGAGCAGTTCTTC
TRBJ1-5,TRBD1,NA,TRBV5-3,CARSRRDREGNQPQHF,TGTGCCAGAAGCCGACGAGACAGGGAAGGCAATCAGCCCCAGCATTTT
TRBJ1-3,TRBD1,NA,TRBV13,CASSLGGQGVGNTIYF,TGTGCCAGCAGCTTAGGTGGACAGGGAGTCGGAAACACCATATATTTT
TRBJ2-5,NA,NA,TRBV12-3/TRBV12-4,CASSLRAKETQYF,TGTGCCAGCAGTTTAAGGGCTAAAGAGACCCAGTACTTC
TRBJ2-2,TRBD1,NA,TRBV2,CASSSDREKTGELFF,TGTGCCAGCAGCTCGGACAGGGAGAAAACCGGGGAGCTGTTTTTT